These 7 T cell receptor beta chains originate from one sample sequenced in a study of CD8+CD57+ T cells in acquired aplastic anemia. CD8+CD57+ cell expansion, shown by flow cytometry, had occurred in the patients selected for sequencing. Genomic DNA served as template for TCR beta VDJ and CDR3 profiling. TCRdb passed the reads through MiXCR, listing each CDR3 protein once. The sample holds roughly 220,000 distinct CDR3 sequences, approximately 65% seen once. Sequencing used sorted CD4+, CD8+, or CD8+CD57+ T cells (not recorded which) from PBMCs. These receptors all stem from a human donor with aplastic anemia.

The J gene is TRBJ1-5, the V gene TRBV6-5; 9 bases are shared with TRBD1. This CDR3 is 15 amino acids long. Trimming removed 6 bases from V and 3 bases from J; junction bases left unmatched: 6. The germline CDR1 and CDR2 sequences are MNHEY and SVGAGI. CDR3 in amino acids: CASRHTGGINQPQHF. The CDR3 bases are TGTGCCAGCAGACATACAGGGGGCATCAATCAGCCCCAGCATTTT.

V is TRBV7-3 and J is TRBJ1-1; D unclear. This CDR3 is 13 amino acids long. V lost 7 bases to trimming and J lost 4 bases, with 13 bases between them. Germline V gene lookup returns CDR1 SGHTA and CDR2 FQGTGA. CDR3 coding DNA: TGTGCCAGCAAGTCTGCGGAGGGCACTGAAGCTTTCTTT. Translation gives CASKSAEGTEAFF.

V is TRBV20-1 and J is TRBJ1-1; 9 nucleotides match TRBD1. The CDR3 runs 12 residues. The junction had 6 bases not matched to a gene; V was cut back by 5 bases and J by 8 bases. Looked up from germline, CDR1 is DFQATT and CDR2 is SNEGSKA (reference sequence). The DNA of the CDR3 is TGCAGTGCTCGAACAGGGGGCAGGGAAGCTTTCTTT. This encodes CSARTGGREAFF.

The rearrangement joins TRBV29-1 to TRBJ2-3, with no clear D. The V end lost 5 bases, the J end lost 1 base, and 10 bases lay between the germline ends. The germline gives CDR1 SQVTM, CDR2 ANQGSEA. This CDR3 spans 13 amino acids. This CDR3 reads CSVYLRRTDTQYF. The CDR3 DNA follows: TGCAGCGTTTATTTGCGTCGCACAGATACGCAGTATTTT.

The chain couples TRBV2 to TRBJ1-1; weak D call: TRBD1 (5 bases). V lost 7 bases and J 4 bases, leaving 13 bases between the germline ends. This CDR3 is built from 13 residues. Germline loops: CDR1 SNHLY, CDR2 FYNNEI. CDR3 sequence: CASIPTGTTEAFF. The CDR3 DNA is TGTGCCAGCATTCCTACCGGGACCACTGAAGCTTTCTTT. Supplemented by reference TRBV2 and TRBJ1-1, the full variable domain reads EPEVTQTPSHQVTQMGQEVILRCVPISNHLYFYWYRQILGQKVEFLVSFYNNEISEKSEIFDDQFSVERPDGSNFTLKIRSTKLEDSAMYFCASIPTGTTEAFFGQGTRLTVV.

The chain joins TRBV20-1 to TRBJ2-1; the match to TRBD2 covers 11 bases. The CDR3 length is 14 residues. CDR1 is DFQATT, CDR2 SNEGSKA, per germline (reference sequence). The junction had 3 bases not matched to a gene; V was cut back by 1 base and J by 7 bases. The CDR3 DNA reads as TGCAGTGCTAGAGGTAGCGGGGGGGCAAATGAGCAGTTCTTC. Amino acid sequence: CSARGSGGANEQFF.

The chain recombines TRBV7-2 with TRBJ2-7; 11 nucleotides align to TRBD1. Germline lookup yields CDR1 SGHTA and CDR2 FQGNSA. The CDR3 has 15 amino acids. V lost 5 bases and J lost 4; bases outside the gene matches: 7. CDR3 in amino acids: CASSPLDRGRYEQYF. The DNA for the CDR3 is TGTGCCAGCAGCCCTCTGGACAGGGGGCGTTACGAGCAGTACTTC.